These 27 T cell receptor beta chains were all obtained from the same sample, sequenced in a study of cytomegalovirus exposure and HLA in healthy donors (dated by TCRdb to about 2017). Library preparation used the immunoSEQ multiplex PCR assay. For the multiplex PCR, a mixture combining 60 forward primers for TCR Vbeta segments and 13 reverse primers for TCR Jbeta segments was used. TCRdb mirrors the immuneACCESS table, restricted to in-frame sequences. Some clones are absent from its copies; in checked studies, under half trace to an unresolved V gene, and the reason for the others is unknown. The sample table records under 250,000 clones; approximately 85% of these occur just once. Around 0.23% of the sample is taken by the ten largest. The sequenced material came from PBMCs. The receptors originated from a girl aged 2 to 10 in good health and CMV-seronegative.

CDR3 sequence (DNA): TGTGCCAGTTCCGGCGTTTTTGGTCGGGGAAGCACAGATACGCAGTATTTT. Residues: CASSGVFGRGSTDTQYF. V is TRBV7-9 and J is TRBJ2-3; D may be TRBD2 (5 bases). Germline CDR1 is SEHNR and CDR2 is FQNEAQ (reference sequence). V shed 9 bases and J shed 0 bases, with 22 bases lying between them. The CDR3 is made up of 17 amino acids. Full variable domain (remainder filled in from reference TRBV7-9 and TRBJ2-3): DTGVSQNPRHKITKRGQNVTFRCDPISEHNRLYWYRQTLGQGPEFLTYFQNEAQLEKSRLLSDRFSAERPKGSFSTLEIQRTEQGDSAMYLCASSGVFGRGSTDTQYFGPGTRLTVL.

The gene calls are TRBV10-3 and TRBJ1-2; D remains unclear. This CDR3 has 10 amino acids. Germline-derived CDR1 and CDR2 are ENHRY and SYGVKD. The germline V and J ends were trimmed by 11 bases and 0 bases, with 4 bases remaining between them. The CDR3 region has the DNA TGTGCCGCGGCTAACTATGGCTACACCTTC. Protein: CAAANYGYTF.

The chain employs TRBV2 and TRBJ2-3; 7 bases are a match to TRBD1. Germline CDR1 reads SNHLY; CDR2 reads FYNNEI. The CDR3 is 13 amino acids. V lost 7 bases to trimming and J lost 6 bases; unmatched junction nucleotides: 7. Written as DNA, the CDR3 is TGTGCCAGCAAGGGGGCGGAACTGGATACGCAGTATTTT. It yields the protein CASKGAELDTQYF.

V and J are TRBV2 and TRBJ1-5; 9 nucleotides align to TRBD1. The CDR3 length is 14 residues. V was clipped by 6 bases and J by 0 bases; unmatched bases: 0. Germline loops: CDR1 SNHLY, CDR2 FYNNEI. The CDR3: CASRDRGSNQPQHF. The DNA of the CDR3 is TGTGCCAGCAGGGACAGGGGTAGCAATCAGCCCCAGCATTTT.

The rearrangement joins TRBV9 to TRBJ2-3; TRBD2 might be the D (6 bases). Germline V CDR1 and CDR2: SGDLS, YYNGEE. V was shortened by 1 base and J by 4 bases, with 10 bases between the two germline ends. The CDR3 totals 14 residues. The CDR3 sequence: CASSVRGLADTQYF. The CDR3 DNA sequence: TGTGCCAGCAGCGTACGGGGGTTGGCAGATACGCAGTATTTT.

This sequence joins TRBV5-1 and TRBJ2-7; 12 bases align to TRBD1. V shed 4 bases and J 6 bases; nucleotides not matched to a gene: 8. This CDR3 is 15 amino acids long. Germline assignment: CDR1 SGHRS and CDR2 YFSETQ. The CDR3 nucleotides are TGCGCCAGCAGCCTGGACGGGGACAGGGGGCTCGAGCAGTACTTC. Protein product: CASSLDGDRGLEQYF.

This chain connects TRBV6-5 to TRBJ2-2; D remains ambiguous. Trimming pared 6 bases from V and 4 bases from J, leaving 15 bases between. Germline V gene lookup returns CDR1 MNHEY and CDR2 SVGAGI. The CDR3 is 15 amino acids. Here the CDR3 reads CASSLRIWSTGELFF. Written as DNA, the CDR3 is TGTGCCAGCAGCCTGCGGATTTGGTCCACCGGGGAGCTGTTTTTT.

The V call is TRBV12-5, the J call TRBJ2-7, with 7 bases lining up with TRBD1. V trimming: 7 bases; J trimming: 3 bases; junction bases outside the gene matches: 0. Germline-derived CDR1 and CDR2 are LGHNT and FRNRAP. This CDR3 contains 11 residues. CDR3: CASAGGYEQYF. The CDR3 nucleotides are TGTGCTAGTGCAGGGGGCTACGAGCAGTACTTC.

The CDR3 region is CASSSGVSTRENIQYF. As DNA, the CDR3 is TGTGCCAGCAGCTCAGGAGTATCGACTAGAGAAAACATTCAGTACTTC. The chain couples TRBV7-9 to TRBJ2-4, with D maybe TRBD2 (6 bases). Between the trimmed V and J ends, which lost 4 bases and 5 bases, there was a span of 18 bases. CDR1 and CDR2 from the germline V gene are SEHNR and FQNEAQ (reference sequence). The CDR3 spans 16 residues.

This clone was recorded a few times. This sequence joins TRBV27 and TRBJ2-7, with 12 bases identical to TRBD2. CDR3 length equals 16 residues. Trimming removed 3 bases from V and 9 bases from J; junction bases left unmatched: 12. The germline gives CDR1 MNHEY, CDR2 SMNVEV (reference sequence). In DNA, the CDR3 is TGTGCCAGCAGTTTTGTGGCTGGACTAGCGGGATGGGTGCAGTACTTC. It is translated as CASSFVAGLAGWVQYF.

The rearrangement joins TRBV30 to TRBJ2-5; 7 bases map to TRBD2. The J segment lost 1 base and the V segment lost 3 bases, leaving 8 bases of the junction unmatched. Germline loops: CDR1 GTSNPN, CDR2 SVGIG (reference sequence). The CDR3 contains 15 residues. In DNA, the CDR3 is TGTGCCTGGAGCCGCGGTAGCGGGTTCCAAGAGACCCAGTACTTC. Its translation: CAWSRGSGFQETQYF.

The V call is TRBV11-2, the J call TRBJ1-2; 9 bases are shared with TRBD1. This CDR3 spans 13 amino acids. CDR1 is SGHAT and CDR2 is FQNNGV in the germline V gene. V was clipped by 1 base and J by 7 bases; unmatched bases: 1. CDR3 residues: CASSLATGGGYTF. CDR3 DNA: TGTGCCAGCAGCTTAGCGACAGGGGGTGGCTACACCTTC.

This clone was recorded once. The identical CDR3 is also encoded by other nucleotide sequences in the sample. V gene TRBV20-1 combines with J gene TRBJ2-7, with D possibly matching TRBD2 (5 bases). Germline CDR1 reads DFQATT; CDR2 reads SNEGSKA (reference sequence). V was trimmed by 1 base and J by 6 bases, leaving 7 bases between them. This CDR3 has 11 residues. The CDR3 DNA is TGCAGTGCTAGAGGAGGAGGCGAGCAGTACTTC. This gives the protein CSARGGGEQYF.

CDR3 in DNA: TGCGCCAGCAGACCCCGGCCGTGGAGCTCCTACAATGAGCAGTTCTTC. Amino acid sequence: CASRPRPWSSYNEQFF. This chain joins TRBV5-1 and TRBJ2-1; D uncertain. The CDR3 is made up of 16 amino acids. Trimming cost V 5 bases and J 0 bases, with 15 bases left between them. Germline assignment: CDR1 SGHRS and CDR2 YFSETQ. Full variable domain (outside the CDR3, taken from reference TRBV5-1 and TRBJ2-1): KAGVTQTPRYLIKTRGQQVTLSCSPISGHRSVSWYQQTPGQGLQFLFEYFSETQRNKGNFPGRFSGRQFSNSRSEMNVSTLELGDSALYLCASRPRPWSSYNEQFFGPGTRLTVL.

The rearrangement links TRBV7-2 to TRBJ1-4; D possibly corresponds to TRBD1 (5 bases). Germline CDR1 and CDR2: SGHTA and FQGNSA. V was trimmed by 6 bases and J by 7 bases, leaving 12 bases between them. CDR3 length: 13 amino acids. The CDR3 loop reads CASRKGGTEKLFF. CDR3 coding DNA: TGTGCCAGCAGGAAGGGAGGGACTGAAAAACTGTTTTTT.

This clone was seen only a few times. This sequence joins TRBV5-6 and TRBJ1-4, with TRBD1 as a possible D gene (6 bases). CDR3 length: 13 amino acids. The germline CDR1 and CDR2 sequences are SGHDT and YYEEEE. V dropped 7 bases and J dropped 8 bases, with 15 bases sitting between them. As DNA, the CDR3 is TGTGCCAGCTCGACAGGAACAACAGAAAAACTGTTTTTT. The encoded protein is CASSTGTTEKLFF.

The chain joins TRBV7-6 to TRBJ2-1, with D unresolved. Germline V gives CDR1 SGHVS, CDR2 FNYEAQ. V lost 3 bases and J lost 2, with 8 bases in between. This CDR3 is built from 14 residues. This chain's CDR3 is CASSLREPYNEQFF. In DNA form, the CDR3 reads TGTGCCAGCAGCTTGAGAGAGCCCTACAATGAGCAGTTCTTC. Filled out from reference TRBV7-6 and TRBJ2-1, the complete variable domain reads GAGVSQSPRYKVTKRGQDVALRCDPISGHVSLYWYRQALGQGPEFLTYFNYEAQQDKSGLPNDRFSAERPEGSISTLTIQRTEQRDSAMYRCASSLREPYNEQFFGPGTRLTVL.

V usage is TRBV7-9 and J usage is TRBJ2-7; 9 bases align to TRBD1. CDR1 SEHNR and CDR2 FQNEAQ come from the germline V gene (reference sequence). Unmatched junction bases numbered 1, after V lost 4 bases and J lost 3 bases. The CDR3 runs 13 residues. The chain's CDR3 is CASSSDRGYEQYF. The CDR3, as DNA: TGTGCCAGCAGCTCGGACAGGGGCTACGAGCAGTACTTC.

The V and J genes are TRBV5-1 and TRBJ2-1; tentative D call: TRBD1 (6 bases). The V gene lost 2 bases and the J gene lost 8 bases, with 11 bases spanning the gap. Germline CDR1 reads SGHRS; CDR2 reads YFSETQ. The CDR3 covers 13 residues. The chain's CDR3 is CASSFQQGDEQFF. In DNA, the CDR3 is TGCGCCAGCAGCTTCCAACAGGGAGATGAGCAGTTCTTC.

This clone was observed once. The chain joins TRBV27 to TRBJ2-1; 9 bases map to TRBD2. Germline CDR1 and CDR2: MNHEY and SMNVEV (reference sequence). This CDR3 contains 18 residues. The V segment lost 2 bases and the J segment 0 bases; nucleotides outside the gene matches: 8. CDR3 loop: CASSLAGGPRSSYNEQFF. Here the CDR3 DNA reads TGTGCCAGCAGTTTAGCGGGAGGGCCTCGGAGCTCCTACAATGAGCAGTTCTTC.

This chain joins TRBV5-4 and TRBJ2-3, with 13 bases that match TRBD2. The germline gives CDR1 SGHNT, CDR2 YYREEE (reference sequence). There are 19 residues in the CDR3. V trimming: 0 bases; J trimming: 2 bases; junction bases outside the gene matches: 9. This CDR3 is CASSLDGLAGEVNTDTQYF. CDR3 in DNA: TGTGCCAGCAGCTTGGACGGACTAGCGGGGGAGGTAAACACAGATACGCAGTATTTT. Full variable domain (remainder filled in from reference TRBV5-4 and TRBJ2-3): ETGVTQSPTHLIKTRGQQVTLRCSSQSGHNTVSWYQQALGQGPQFIFQYYREEENGRGNFPPRFSGLQFPNYSSELNVNALELDDSALYLCASSLDGLAGEVNTDTQYFGPGTRLTVL.

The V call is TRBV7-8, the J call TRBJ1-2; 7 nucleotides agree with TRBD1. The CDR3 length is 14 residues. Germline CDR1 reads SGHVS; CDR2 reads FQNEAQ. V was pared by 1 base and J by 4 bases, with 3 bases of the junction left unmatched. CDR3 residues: CASSLGSGGYGYTF. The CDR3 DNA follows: TGTGCCAGCAGCTTAGGATCAGGGGGCTATGGCTACACCTTC.

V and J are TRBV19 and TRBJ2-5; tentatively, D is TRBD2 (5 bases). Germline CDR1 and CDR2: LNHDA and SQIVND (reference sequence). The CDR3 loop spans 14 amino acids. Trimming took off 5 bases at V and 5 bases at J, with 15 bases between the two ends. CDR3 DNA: TGTGCCAGTAGTCGGGGTGCTTGGGTGGAGACCCAGTACTTC. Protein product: CASSRGAWVETQYF.

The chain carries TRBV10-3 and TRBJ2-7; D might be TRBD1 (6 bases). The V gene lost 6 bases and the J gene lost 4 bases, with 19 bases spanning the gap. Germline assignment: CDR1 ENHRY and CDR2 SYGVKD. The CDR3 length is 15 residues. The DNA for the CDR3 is TGTGCCATCAGCGCAGCCAAAACAGGGCCTTACGAGCAGTACTTC. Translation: CAISAAKTGPYEQYF.

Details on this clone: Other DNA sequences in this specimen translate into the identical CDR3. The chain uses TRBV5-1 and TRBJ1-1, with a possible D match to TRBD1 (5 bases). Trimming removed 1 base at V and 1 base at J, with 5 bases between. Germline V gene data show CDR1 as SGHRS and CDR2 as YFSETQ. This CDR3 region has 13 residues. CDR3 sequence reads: CASSLTGNTEAFF. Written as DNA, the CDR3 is TGCGCCAGCAGCTTGACAGGGAACACTGAAGCTTTCTTT.

The CDR3 region is CASSIQRGGVEQFF. The CDR3 bases are TGTGCCAGTAGTATCCAGCGGGGGGGCGTGGAGCAGTTCTTC. The chain has TRBV19 and TRBJ2-1; 10 nucleotides match TRBD2. CDR3 size: 14 residues. Germline V gene data show CDR1 as LNHDA and CDR2 as SQIVND (reference sequence). V trimming: 3 bases; J trimming: 10 bases; junction bases outside the gene matches: 6.

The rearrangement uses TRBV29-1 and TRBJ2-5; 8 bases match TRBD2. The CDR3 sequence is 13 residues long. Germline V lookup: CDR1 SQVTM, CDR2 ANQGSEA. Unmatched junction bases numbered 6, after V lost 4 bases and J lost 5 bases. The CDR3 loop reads CSVVGGRFETQYF. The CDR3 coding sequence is TGCAGCGTTGTTGGCGGGAGGTTTGAGACCCAGTACTTC.